The sequence of this TCR beta chain was determined in a study of T cell repertoires in ileal Crohn's disease. Broader study findings: All patients with clonality above 26.8% had endoscopic recurrence.

Note on this clone: Its specificity is not known.

The CDR3 contains 14 residues. The V end was cut by 3 bases, the J end by 5 bases, with 11 bases between. Germline-derived CDR1 and CDR2 are ENHRY and SYGVKD. TCRdb's table, derived via immunoSEQ multiplex PCR, lists solely in-frame clones and lacks some. The sample includes roughly 7,900 clones, 85% to 95% seen only once; the top ten take 1.5% to 2%. The sample taken for sequencing was ileal tissue. This receptor was obtained from an adult with Crohn's disease. The V gene is TRBV10-3, the J gene TRBJ2-1, with a possible D match to TRBD1 (6 bases). CDR3 sequence: CAISESRTDNEQFF. Here the CDR3 DNA reads TGTGCCATCAGTGAATCTAGGACAGACAATGAGCAGTTCTTC.